The next 28 T cell receptor beta chains were all read from a single sample in a study of blood T cell repertoires in COVID-19. The method was immunoSEQ multiplex PCR; TCRdb's version includes in-frame clones alone and lacks a portion of them. The sample carries 90,000 to 130,000 clones, around nine tenths recorded once. Sequenced: peripheral blood. The source is a woman aged 50 to 60 with acute or convalescent COVID-19.

This chain links TRBV19 with TRBJ1-2, with no clear D. Trimming removed 6 bases from V and 0 bases from J, with 8 bases in between. Per the germline V gene, CDR1 is LNHDA and CDR2 is SQIVND (reference sequence). The CDR3 consists of 13 residues. The CDR3 reads CASSRRTNYGYTF. The DNA for the CDR3 is TGTGCCAGTAGCCGGCGGACTAACTATGGCTACACCTTC.

The gene calls are TRBV6-5 and TRBJ2-7; perhaps TRBD1 as D (6 bases). Germline V gives CDR1 MNHEY, CDR2 SVGAGI. Trimming pared 2 bases from V and 0 bases from J, leaving 14 bases between. This CDR3 comprises 16 residues. The DNA for the CDR3 is TGTGCCAGCAGTTACCCCCAGGGGTGGGACTCCTACGAGCAGTACTTC. Protein product: CASSYPQGWDSYEQYF.

This chain uses TRBV5-1 with TRBJ2-3, with D perhaps TRBD1 (6 bases). The V and J ends lost 0 bases and 4 bases respectively, with 18 bases between them. Germline CDR1 reads SGHRS; CDR2 reads YFSETQ. This CDR3 is built from 17 residues. CDR3 in amino acids: CASSLGRARGMPDTQYF. The CDR3 DNA sequence: TGCGCCAGCAGCTTGGGAAGGGCCAGGGGCATGCCAGATACGCAGTATTTT.

The chain has TRBV23-1 and TRBJ2-7; TRBD2 matches at 7 bases. TRBV23-1 belongs to the ORF category, with a function that is uncertain. V gave up 1 base and J gave up 3 bases; unmatched junction bases: 12. The CDR3 runs 17 residues. The CDR3 reads CASSQWGGLDNCYEQYF. The CDR3 nucleotides read TGCGCCAGCAGTCAATGGGGGGGTCTGGACAATTGCTACGAGCAGTACTTC.

The rearrangement joins TRBV19 to TRBJ2-1; 10 bases map to TRBD2. Germline lookup yields CDR1 LNHDA and CDR2 SQIVND (reference sequence). The CDR3 sequence is 15 residues long. The junction had 14 bases not matched to a gene; V was cut back by 8 bases and J by 10 bases. In DNA, the CDR3 is TGTGCCAGTTCTCTAGCGGGAGCCCCCGCGGTGGAGCAGTTCTTC. Its protein product is CASSLAGAPAVEQFF. The full variable domain, rest sourced from reference TRBV19 and TRBJ2-1, is DGGITQSPKYLFRKEGQNVTLSCEQNLNHDAMYWYRQDPGQGLRLIYYSQIVNDFQKGDIAEGYSVSREKKESFPLTVTSAQKNPTAFYLCASSLAGAPAVEQFFGPGTRLTVL.

The CDR3 DNA reads TGCGCCAGCAGGCGGGTGCCGGGGAACACCGGGGAGCTGTTTTTT. Translating gives CASRRVPGNTGELFF. The chain employs TRBV5-1 and TRBJ2-2, with a possible D match to TRBD2 (5 bases). The V gene lost 5 bases and the J gene lost 1 base, with 12 bases spanning the gap. Looked up from germline, CDR1 is SGHRS and CDR2 is YFSETQ. CDR3 length: 15 amino acids.

V usage is TRBV11-2 and J usage is TRBJ2-1, with D unclear. The V end lost 1 base, the J end lost 4 bases, and 11 bases lay between the germline ends. There are 15 residues in the CDR3. CDR1 and CDR2 from the germline V gene are SGHAT and FQNNGV. The CDR3 DNA reads as TGTGCCAGCAGCTTAGTTCGCCAGGCATACAATGAGCAGTTCTTC. The encoded protein is CASSLVRQAYNEQFF.

The table lists this clone with a few counts. This chain connects TRBV20-1 to TRBJ1-1, with 9 bases identical to TRBD1. V dropped 3 bases and J dropped 5; count of bases not matched to a gene: 7. Per germline, CDR1 DFQATT and CDR2 SNEGSKA (reference sequence). The CDR3 sequence is 14 residues long. The DNA of the CDR3 is TGCAGTGCTAGTAGGGGACAGGGAAGGACTGAAGCTTTCTTT. It is translated as CSASRGQGRTEAFF.

The chain joins TRBV20-1 to TRBJ2-7, with D hard to call. This CDR3 comprises 13 residues. Looked up from germline, CDR1 is DFQATT and CDR2 is SNEGSKA (reference sequence). The V end was cut by 3 bases, the J end by 3 bases, with 12 bases between. The CDR3 spells CSASPLGSYEQYF. The CDR3 coding sequence is TGCAGTGCTAGTCCCCTAGGTAGCTACGAGCAGTACTTC.

The rearrangement joins TRBV3-1 (or the pseudogene TRBV3-2) to TRBJ2-1, with TRBD2 matching over 10 bases. Germline CDR1 and CDR2: LGHDT and YNNKEL (reference sequence). The V gene end was trimmed by 5 bases and the J gene end by 5 bases; junction bases not matched to a gene: 3. This CDR3 region has 14 residues. The CDR3 spells CASSYTSGDNEQFF. CDR3 bases: TGTGCCAGCAGCTATACTAGCGGGGACAATGAGCAGTTCTTC.

The chain combines TRBV5-1 with TRBJ2-1; TRBD1 matches 7 bases. V trimming: 3 bases; J trimming: 10 bases; junction bases outside the gene matches: 7. CDR3 length: 13 amino acids. The germline CDR1 and CDR2 sequences are SGHRS and YFSETQ. The DNA of the CDR3 is TGCGCCAGCAGCTCCTACAGGGGTGAAGAGCAGTTCTTC. Translation gives CASSSYRGEEQFF.

This sequence joins TRBV6-1 and TRBJ1-5; D is unclear. Germline-derived CDR1 and CDR2 are MNHNS and SASEGT. Trimming left V 3 bases short and J 1 base short, with 7 bases between. The CDR3 has 14 residues. The CDR3 sequence: CASSDGRSNQPQHF. The CDR3 bases are TGTGCCAGCAGTGATGGCAGGAGCAATCAGCCCCAGCATTTT.

The chain links TRBV11-1 to TRBJ2-7; maybe TRBD2 (5 bases). CDR3 length: 13 residues. The germline V gene has CDR1 SGHAT and CDR2 FQDESV (reference sequence). Trimming took off 4 bases at V and 5 bases at J, with 12 bases between the two ends. The chain's CDR3 is CASSSRRSDEQYF. The DNA for the CDR3 is TGTGCCAGCAGCTCCCGGAGGAGCGACGAGCAGTACTTC.

The chain combines TRBV20-1 with TRBJ2-5, with 7 bases aligning to TRBD2. The CDR3 is 15 amino acids. Trimming removed 3 bases from V and 4 bases from J; junction bases left unmatched: 11. Germline CDR1 is DFQATT and CDR2 is SNEGSKA (reference sequence). The CDR3 DNA follows: TGCAGTGCTAGTAGTGCCAGCGGGGCGGGAGAGACCCAGTACTTC. This sequence encodes CSASSASGAGETQYF.

This clone appeared a single time. This chain uses TRBV6-5 with TRBJ2-1; D is possibly TRBD2 (5 bases). With 10 bases removed from V and 2 bases from J, the gap between germline ends came to 18 bases. CDR3 length: 15 amino acids. The germline V gene encodes CDR1 MNHEY and CDR2 SVGAGI. DNA for the CDR3: TGTGCCACCCTCCGGGGTACCCGTACCTACAATGAGCAGTTCTTC. It codes for CATLRGTRTYNEQFF.

This chain uses TRBV28 with TRBJ2-7; a possible D gene is TRBD1 (6 bases). The CDR3 consists of 13 residues. CDR1 is MDHEN, CDR2 SYDVKM, per germline. Trimming removed 2 bases from V and 9 bases from J, with 14 bases in between. The CDR3 DNA reads as TGTGCCAGCAGTTTACAAGGGGGAAGGGGGCAGTACTTC. Encoded protein: CASSLQGGRGQYF.

The chain combines TRBV5-1 with TRBJ1-1, with TRBD1 as a possible D gene (5 bases). CDR1 and CDR2 (germline): SGHRS, YFSETQ. The CDR3 has 14 amino acids. V was clipped by 6 bases and J by 1 base, with 13 bases between them. The CDR3 is CASKGGRGNTEAFF. CDR3 coding DNA: TGCGCCAGCAAGGGTGGAAGGGGGAACACTGAAGCTTTCTTT.

The V call is TRBV5-1, the J call TRBJ2-7; the D gene is possibly TRBD2 (5 bases). Germline CDR1 and CDR2: SGHRS and YFSETQ. V was pared by 1 base and J by 3 bases, with 11 bases between. This CDR3 spans 14 amino acids. The CDR3 protein is CASSLHGEVYEQYF. In DNA, the CDR3 is TGCGCCAGCAGCTTGCACGGGGAAGTCTACGAGCAGTACTTC.

The gene calls are TRBV11-2 and TRBJ1-6; 7 bases match TRBD1. Germline CDR1 is SGHAT and CDR2 is FQNNGV. CDR3 length: 14 amino acids. Trimming took 5 bases from V and 10 from J; bases not matched to a gene: 8. CDR3 in amino acids: CASSRQGMGSPLHF. The CDR3 nucleotides are TGTGCCAGCAGCCGACAGGGTATGGGCTCACCCCTCCACTTT.

The rearrangement uses TRBV6-2 or TRBV6-3 and TRBJ2-3; D gene uncertain. This CDR3 region has 16 residues. Germline CDR1 is MNHEY and CDR2 is SVGEGT. The V and J ends lost 0 bases and 1 base respectively, with 11 bases between them. CDR3 DNA sequence: TGTGCCAGCAGTTACTCGGTGGCCCCCGGCACAGATACGCAGTATTTT. This sequence encodes CASSYSVAPGTDTQYF.

The J gene is TRBJ2-5, the V gene TRBV7-2; no firm D call. Germline V gives CDR1 SGHTA, CDR2 FQGNSA. This CDR3 has 13 amino acids. V gave up 0 bases and J gave up 5 bases, with 7 bases separating them. The CDR3 nucleotides read TGTGCCAGCAGCTTAGCGAGGTTTGAGACCCAGTACTTC. It codes for CASSLARFETQYF.

The rearrangement links TRBV6-5 to TRBJ2-5; 7 bases line up with TRBD2. This CDR3 comprises 12 residues. CDR1 and CDR2 from the germline V gene are MNHEY and SVGAGI. V lost 5 bases to trimming and J lost 9 bases; unmatched junction nucleotides: 6. The CDR3 reads CASSQTSLPQYF. CDR3 bases: TGTGCCAGCAGTCAGACTAGCTTACCCCAGTACTTC.

This clone was counted between two and nine times. J is TRBJ1-5 and V is TRBV27; no definite D call. This CDR3 is built from 13 residues. Trimming took 10 bases from V and 3 from J, leaving 13 bases between them. Germline V gene sequence: CDR1 MNHEY, CDR2 SMNVEV (reference sequence). CDR3 in DNA: TGTGCCACCCGGCTAGTGTCCAATCAGCCCCAGCATTTT. As protein: CATRLVSNQPQHF.

The V call is TRBV6-5, the J call TRBJ2-2; TRBD2 might be the D (6 bases). From germline, CDR1 is MNHEY and CDR2 SVGAGI. Trimming removed 0 bases from V and 5 bases from J, with 10 bases in between. CDR3 length equals 15 residues. This CDR3 reads CASSYSGGRTGELFF. The CDR3, as DNA: TGTGCCAGCAGTTACTCGGGGGGACGTACCGGGGAGCTGTTTTTT.

V gene TRBV6-1 combines with J gene TRBJ2-4; D possibly corresponds to TRBD1 (5 bases). Trimming removed 3 bases from V and 7 bases from J, with 10 bases in between. The CDR3 runs to 13 residues. Germline V lookup: CDR1 MNHNS, CDR2 SASEGT. CDR3 region: CASSEAQGNIQYF. CDR3 in DNA: TGTGCCAGCAGTGAGGCCCAGGGTAACATTCAGTACTTC.

J is TRBJ2-1 and V is TRBV2, with TRBD2 identical over 14 bases. V was clipped by 5 bases and J by 8 bases; unmatched bases: 20. In germline, CDR1 is SNHLY, CDR2 FYNNEI. CDR3 length: 20 residues. CDR3 nucleotides: TGTGCCAGCAGTTCCCTCTCCGGGACTAGCGGGAGTAGAGGGTACGATGAGCAGTTCTTC. Translating gives CASSSLSGTSGSRGYDEQFF.

The V call is TRBV9, the J call TRBJ2-3, with 10 bases aligning to TRBD2. CDR1 is SGDLS and CDR2 is YYNGEE in the germline V gene. This CDR3 comprises 18 residues. Unmatched junction bases numbered 13, after V lost 3 bases and J lost 3 bases. The CDR3, as DNA: TGTGCCAGCAGCGCGGGTCGCCTAGCGGGAGATTTAACAGATACGCAGTATTTT. It specifies CASSAGRLAGDLTDTQYF.

This chain links TRBV14 with TRBJ1-4; D is possibly TRBD1 (5 bases). The germline V and J ends were trimmed by 2 bases and 4 bases, with 14 bases remaining between them. Germline V gene sequence: CDR1 SGHDN, CDR2 FVKESK. The CDR3 consists of 16 residues. CDR3 sequence: CASSQFSGLVNEKLFF. CDR3 nucleotides: TGTGCCAGCAGCCAATTTTCGGGACTGGTTAATGAAAAACTGTTTTTT. Supplemented by reference TRBV14 and TRBJ1-4, the full variable domain reads EAGVTQFPSHSVIEKGQTVTLRCDPISGHDNLYWYRRVMGKEIKFLLHFVKESKQDESGMPNNRFLAERTGGTYSTLKVQPAELEDSGVYFCASSQFSGLVNEKLFFGSGTQLSVL.